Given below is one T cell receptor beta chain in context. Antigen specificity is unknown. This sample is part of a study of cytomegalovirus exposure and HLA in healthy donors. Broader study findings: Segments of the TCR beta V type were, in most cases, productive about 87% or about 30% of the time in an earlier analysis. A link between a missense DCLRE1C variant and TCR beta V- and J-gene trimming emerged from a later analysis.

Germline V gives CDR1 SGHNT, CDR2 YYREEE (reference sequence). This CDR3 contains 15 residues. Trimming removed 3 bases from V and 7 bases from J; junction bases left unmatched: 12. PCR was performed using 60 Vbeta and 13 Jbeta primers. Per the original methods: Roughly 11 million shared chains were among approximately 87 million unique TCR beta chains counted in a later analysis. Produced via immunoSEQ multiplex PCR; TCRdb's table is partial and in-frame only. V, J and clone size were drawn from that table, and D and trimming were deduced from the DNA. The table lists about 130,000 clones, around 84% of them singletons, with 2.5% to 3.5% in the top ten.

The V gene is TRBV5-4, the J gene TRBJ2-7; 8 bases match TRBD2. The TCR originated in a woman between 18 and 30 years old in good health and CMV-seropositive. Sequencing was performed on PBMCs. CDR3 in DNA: TGTGCCAGCAGCTCAAAGAGCGGGGGATCTGGAGAGCAGTACTTC. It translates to CASSSKSGGSGEQYF.